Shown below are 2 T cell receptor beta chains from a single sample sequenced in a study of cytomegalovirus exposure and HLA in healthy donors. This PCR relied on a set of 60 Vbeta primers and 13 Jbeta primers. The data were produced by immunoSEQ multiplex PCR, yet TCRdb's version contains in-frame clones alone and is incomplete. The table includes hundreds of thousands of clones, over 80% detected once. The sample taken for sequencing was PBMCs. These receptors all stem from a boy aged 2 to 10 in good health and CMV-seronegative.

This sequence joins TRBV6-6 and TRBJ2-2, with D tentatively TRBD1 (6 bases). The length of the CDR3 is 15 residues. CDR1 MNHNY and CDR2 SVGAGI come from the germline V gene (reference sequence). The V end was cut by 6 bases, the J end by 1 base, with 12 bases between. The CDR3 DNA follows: TGTGCCAGCAGGGAGACAGGACTGAACACCGGGGAGCTGTTTTTT. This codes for CASRETGLNTGELFF.

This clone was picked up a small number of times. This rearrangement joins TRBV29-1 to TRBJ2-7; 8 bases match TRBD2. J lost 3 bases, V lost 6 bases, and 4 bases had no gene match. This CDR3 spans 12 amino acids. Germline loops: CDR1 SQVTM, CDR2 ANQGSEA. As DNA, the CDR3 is TGCAGCGTCTCGAGCGGGGGCTACGAGCAGTACTTC. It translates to CSVSSGGYEQYF.